This TCR beta chain stems from a study of fetal regulatory T cell absence and autoimmunity. As concerns this clone: The target antigen is unknown. A read error may produce the germline difference seen at one junction end.

Germline CDR1 and CDR2: PRHDT and FYEKMQ (reference sequence). The CDR3 is 15 residues long. Points from the study as a whole: Pancreas TCRs were oligoclonally enriched versus cord blood, some clones over 80-fold.

Assay used: immunoSEQ multiplex PCR; TCRdb lists only in-frame clones, some missing. The sample gives some 44,000 clones, about four fifths of which show up once; about 0.41% is in the top ten. Sequenced sample: cord blood. The V call is TRBV13, the J call TRBJ2-7; 12 positions match TRBD2. The TCR was taken from a newborn boy with IPEX syndrome. The CDR3 is CASSIGLAGTYEQYF. The CDR3 nucleotides read TGTGCCAGCAGCATAGGACTAGCGGGAACCTACGAGCAGTACTTC.